This TCR beta chain was retrieved from a study of OX40 agonist ivuxolimab in advanced cancers. Here immunoSEQ multiplex PCR was the method, and the copy in TCRdb shows in-frame clones only, minus some. This sample yields approximately 64,000 clones, of which about 87% are seen a single time; 0.67% belongs to the top ten. Germline CDR1 GTSNPN, CDR2 SVGIG (reference sequence). The ends were cut back, 5 bases at V and 8 bases at J, with 12 bases in the middle. The CDR3 sequence is 11 residues long. The chain has TRBV30 and TRBJ1-2; no clear D gene. The TCR comes from an adult with an advanced solid tumor such as melanoma, head and neck, liver or kidney cancer. This sample comprised CD4+ or CD8+ T cells sorted from blood, obtained in a trial of the OX40 agonist ivuxolimab. The CDR3 reads CAWGVISGYTF. As DNA, the CDR3 is TGTGCCTGGGGGGTGATCAGCGGCTACACCTTC. The full variable domain, its missing parts supplied by reference TRBV30 and TRBJ1-2, is SQTIHQWPATLVQPVGSPLSLECTVEGTSNPNLYWYRQAAGRGLQLLFYSVGIGQISSEVPQNLSASRPQDRQFILSSKKLLLSDSGFYLCAWGVISGYTFGSGTRLTVV.